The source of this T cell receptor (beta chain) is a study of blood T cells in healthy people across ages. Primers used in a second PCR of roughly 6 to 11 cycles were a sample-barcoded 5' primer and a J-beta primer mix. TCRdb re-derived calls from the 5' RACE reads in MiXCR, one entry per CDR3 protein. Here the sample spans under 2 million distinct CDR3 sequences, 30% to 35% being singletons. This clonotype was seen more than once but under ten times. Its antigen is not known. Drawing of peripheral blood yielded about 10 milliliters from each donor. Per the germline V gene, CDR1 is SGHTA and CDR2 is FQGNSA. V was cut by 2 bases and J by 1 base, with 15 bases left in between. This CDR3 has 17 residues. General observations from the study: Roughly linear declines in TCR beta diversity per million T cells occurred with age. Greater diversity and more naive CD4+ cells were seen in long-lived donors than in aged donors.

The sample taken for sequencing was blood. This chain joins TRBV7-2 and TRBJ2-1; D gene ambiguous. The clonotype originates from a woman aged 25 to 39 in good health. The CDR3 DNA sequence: TGTGCCAGCAGCTTACGGACCCTCAAGCGTTCCTACAATGAGCAGTTCTTC. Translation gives CASSLRTLKRSYNEQFF.